This TCR beta chain was captured in a study of glioma-infiltrating T cells after dendritic cell vaccination. Across the study: Autologous tumor lysate was loaded overnight onto monocyte-derived dendritic cells grown 7 to 8 days with IL-4 and GM-CSF.

Selection required adequate fresh-frozen tumor tissue plus more than two years' survival data. The CDR3 sequence is 13 residues long. The V end was cut by 7 bases, the J end by 10 bases, with 19 bases between. Germline CDR1 reads SQVTM; CDR2 reads ANQGSEA. Data came from immunoSEQ multiplex PCR; TCRdb stores just in-frame clones and leaves some out. The sample carries about 92,000 clones, under 90% recorded once. This receptor was obtained from a human donor with glioblastoma. Material: blood, obtained before dendritic cell vaccination. This chain uses TRBV29-1 with TRBJ1-4, with D uncertain. CDR3 loop: CSGVESRGGKLFF. Written as DNA, the CDR3 is TGCAGCGGGGTGGAGTCGAGAGGAGGAAAACTGTTTTTT.